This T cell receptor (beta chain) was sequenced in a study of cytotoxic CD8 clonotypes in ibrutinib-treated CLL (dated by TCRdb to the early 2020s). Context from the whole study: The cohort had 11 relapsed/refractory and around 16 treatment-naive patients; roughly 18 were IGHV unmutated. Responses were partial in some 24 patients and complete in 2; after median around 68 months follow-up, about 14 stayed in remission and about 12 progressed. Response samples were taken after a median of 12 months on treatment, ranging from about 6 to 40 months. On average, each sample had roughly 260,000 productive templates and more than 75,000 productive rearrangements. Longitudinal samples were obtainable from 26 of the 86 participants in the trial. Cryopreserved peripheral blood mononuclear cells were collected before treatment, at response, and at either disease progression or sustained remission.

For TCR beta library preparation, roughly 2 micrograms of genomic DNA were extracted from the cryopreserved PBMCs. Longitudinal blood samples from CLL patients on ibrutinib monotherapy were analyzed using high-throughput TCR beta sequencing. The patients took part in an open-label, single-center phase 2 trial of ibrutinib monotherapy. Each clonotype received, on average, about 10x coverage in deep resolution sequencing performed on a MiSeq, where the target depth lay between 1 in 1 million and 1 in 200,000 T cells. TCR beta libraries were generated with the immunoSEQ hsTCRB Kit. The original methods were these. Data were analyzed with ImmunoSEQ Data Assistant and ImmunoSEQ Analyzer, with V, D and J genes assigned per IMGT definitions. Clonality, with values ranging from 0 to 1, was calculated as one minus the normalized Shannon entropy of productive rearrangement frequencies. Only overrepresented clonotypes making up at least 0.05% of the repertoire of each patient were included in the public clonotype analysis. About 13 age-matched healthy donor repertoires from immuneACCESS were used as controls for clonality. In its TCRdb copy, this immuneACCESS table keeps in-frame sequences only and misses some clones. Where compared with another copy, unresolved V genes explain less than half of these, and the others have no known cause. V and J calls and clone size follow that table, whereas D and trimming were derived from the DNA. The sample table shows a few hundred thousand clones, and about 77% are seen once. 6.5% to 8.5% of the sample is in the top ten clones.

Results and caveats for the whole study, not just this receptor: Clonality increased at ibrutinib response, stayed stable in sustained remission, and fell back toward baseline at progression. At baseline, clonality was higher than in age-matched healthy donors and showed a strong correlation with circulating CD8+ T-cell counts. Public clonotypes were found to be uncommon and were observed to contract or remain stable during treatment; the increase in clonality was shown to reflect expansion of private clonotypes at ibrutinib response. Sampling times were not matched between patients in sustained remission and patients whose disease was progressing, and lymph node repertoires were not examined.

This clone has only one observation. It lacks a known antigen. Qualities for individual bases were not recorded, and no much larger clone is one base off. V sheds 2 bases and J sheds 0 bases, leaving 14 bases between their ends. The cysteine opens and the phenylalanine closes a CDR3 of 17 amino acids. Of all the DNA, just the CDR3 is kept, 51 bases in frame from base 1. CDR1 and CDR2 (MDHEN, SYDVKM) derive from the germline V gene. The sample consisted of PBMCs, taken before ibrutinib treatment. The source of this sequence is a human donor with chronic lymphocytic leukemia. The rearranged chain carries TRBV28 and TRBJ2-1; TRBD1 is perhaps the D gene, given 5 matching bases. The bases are TGTGCCAGCAGTTTAAGGGGCGCCGGAGTCTCCTACAATGAGCAGTTCTTC. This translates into CASSLRGAGVSYNEQFF.